These 12 T cell receptor beta chains came from one sample sequenced in a study of neurological immune-mediated disorders (dated by TCRdb to the late 2010s). Libraries were made using 5' RACE. TCRdb shows the sequencer as Illumina HiSeq 2500. TCRdb reran the public reads through fastp at Q25 and MiXCR, keeping productive beta chains. CDR3 protein duplicates are merged, each entry listing the most common genes and DNA. The sample table records 31,000 or so distinct CDR3 sequences; 1.5% of these occur just once. Jointly, the top ten make up around a tenth of the sample. Sequencing input: PBMCs. The receptors were gathered from a woman in her twenties or thirties with multiple sclerosis.

At least ten counts were recorded for this clonotype. This rearrangement joins TRBV7-2 to TRBJ1-2; D perhaps matches TRBD1 (5 bases). Looked up from germline, CDR1 is SGHTA and CDR2 is FQGNSA. V lost 3 bases and J lost 4, with 12 bases in between. The CDR3 contains 14 residues. The CDR3 DNA sequence: TGTGCCAGCAGCTTCCCAGGGAAGGCCTATGGCTACACCTTC. Translated: CASSFPGKAYGYTF.

This clonotype appeared many times. The chain joins TRBV4-1 to TRBJ1-4; the D is unclear. The CDR3 is 14 amino acids. The V end lost 4 bases, the J end lost 0 bases, and 6 bases lay between the germline ends. The germline V gene encodes CDR1 MGHRA and CDR2 YSYEKL. The CDR3 DNA reads TGCGCCAGCAGCCGAATTTCAACTAATGAAAAACTGTTTTTT. As protein: CASSRISTNEKLFF.

This clonotype came up many times. This chain joins TRBV18 and TRBJ2-7, with no clear D. Deletions cut 4 bases from V and 1 base from J, with 5 bases between. Germline V CDR1 and CDR2: KGHSH, LQKENI. CDR3 length: 12 amino acids. The CDR3 DNA reads as TGTGCCAGCTCACAACAGTCCTACGAGCAGTACTTC. As protein: CASSQQSYEQYF.

This clonotype was counted between two and nine times. The gene calls are TRBV7-2 and TRBJ2-7, with D perhaps TRBD1 (6 bases). Trimming took off 6 bases at V and 3 bases at J, with 15 bases between the two ends. Germline CDR1 and CDR2: SGHTA and FQGNSA. This CDR3 contains 14 residues. This chain's CDR3 is CASRNLQGYYEQYF. The CDR3 DNA is TGTGCCAGCAGGAACTTACAGGGCTACTACGAGCAGTACTTC. The full variable domain, rest sourced from reference TRBV7-2 and TRBJ2-7, is GAGVSQSPSNKVTEKGKDVELRCDPISGHTALYWYRQSLGQGLEFLIYFQGNSAPDKSGLPSDRFSAERTGGSVSTLTIQRTQQEDSAVYLCASRNLQGYYEQYFGPGTRLTVT.

This clonotype was seen many times. This chain's CDR3 is CASSLSLRSAREGGEAFF. Here the CDR3 DNA reads TGTGCCAGCAGTTTAAGTCTAAGGAGTGCGCGGGAGGGAGGTGAAGCTTTCTTT. This chain uses TRBV12-3 or TRBV12-4 with TRBJ1-1, with no clear D. The CDR3 is 18 amino acids. Trimming took 2 bases from V and 7 from J, leaving 26 bases between them.

In its sample, this clonotype was seen many times. The V gene is TRBV7-2, the J gene TRBJ2-1; no clear D gene. Trimming took off 5 bases at V and 8 bases at J, with 7 bases between the two ends. This CDR3 contains 11 residues. Germline loops: CDR1 SGHTA, CDR2 FQGNSA. The CDR3 sequence: CASSPQYEQFF. The CDR3, as DNA: TGTGCCAGCAGCCCGCAGTATGAGCAGTTCTTC. The complete variable domain, with remaining parts taken from reference TRBV7-2 and TRBJ2-1, reads GAGVSQSPSNKVTEKGKDVELRCDPISGHTALYWYRQSLGQGLEFLIYFQGNSAPDKSGLPSDRFSAERTGGSVSTLTIQRTQQEDSAVYLCASSPQYEQFFGPGTRLTVL.

At least ten counts were recorded for this clonotype. The chain couples TRBV20-1 to TRBJ2-3; D is uncertain. Deletions cut 4 bases from V and 8 bases from J, with 25 bases between. This CDR3 has 16 amino acids. Germline V gene sequence: CDR1 DFQATT, CDR2 SNEGSKA (reference sequence). DNA for the CDR3: TGCAGTGCTATTAGCCGCTTCAGGAAATATAAGGGTACGCAGTATTTT. Its protein is CSAISRFRKYKGTQYF.

This clonotype has at least ten counts. CDR3 nucleotides: TGTGCCAGCAGCTTAAATCAAGGCTACGAGCAGTACTTC. It specifies CASSLNQGYEQYF. The chain joins TRBV7-2 to TRBJ2-7; D remains unclear. Germline V CDR1 and CDR2: SGHTA, FQGNSA. The CDR3 has 13 amino acids. Trimming took off 2 bases at V and 3 bases at J, with 8 bases between the two ends.

This clonotype occurred many times. This sequence joins TRBV2 and TRBJ1-1; maybe TRBD1 (6 bases). There are 15 residues in the CDR3. Germline loops: CDR1 SNHLY, CDR2 FYNNEI. Trimming left V 7 bases short and J 0 bases short, with 15 bases between. Here the CDR3 reads CASKSQGPMNTEAFF. CDR3 sequence (DNA): TGTGCCAGCAAATCACAGGGTCCCATGAACACTGAAGCTTTCTTT.

This clonotype was recorded many times. This chain joins TRBV12-3 or TRBV12-4 and TRBJ1-1; no clear D gene. Trimming took 10 bases from V and 4 from J, leaving 16 bases between them. The CDR3 covers 13 residues. CDR3 loop: CATGRQSFTEAFF. For the CDR3, the DNA is TGTGCCACCGGCCGGCAGTCGTTCACTGAAGCTTTCTTT.

In this sample, this clonotype turned up many times. The chain couples TRBV9 to TRBJ2-1; TRBD2 agrees at 11 bases. J gave up 5 bases and V 2 bases, and 6 bases lay outside the gene matches. The CDR3 has 16 amino acids. Per the germline V gene, CDR1 is SGDLS and CDR2 is YYNGEE. CDR3 protein: CASSVISGGVNNEQFF. As DNA, the CDR3 is TGTGCCAGCAGCGTGATTAGCGGGGGGGTTAACAATGAGCAGTTCTTC.

In its sample, this clonotype was seen a few times. The CDR3 reads CASSYGGGQPQHF. CDR3 bases: TGTGCCAGCAGCTACGGGGGGGGTCAGCCCCAGCATTTT. The chain recombines TRBV7-6 with TRBJ1-5, with TRBD1 as a possible D gene (5 bases). CDR1 and CDR2 from the germline V gene are SGHVS and FNYEAQ. Between the trimmed V and J ends, which lost 4 bases and 6 bases, there was a span of 10 bases. The CDR3 contains 13 residues.